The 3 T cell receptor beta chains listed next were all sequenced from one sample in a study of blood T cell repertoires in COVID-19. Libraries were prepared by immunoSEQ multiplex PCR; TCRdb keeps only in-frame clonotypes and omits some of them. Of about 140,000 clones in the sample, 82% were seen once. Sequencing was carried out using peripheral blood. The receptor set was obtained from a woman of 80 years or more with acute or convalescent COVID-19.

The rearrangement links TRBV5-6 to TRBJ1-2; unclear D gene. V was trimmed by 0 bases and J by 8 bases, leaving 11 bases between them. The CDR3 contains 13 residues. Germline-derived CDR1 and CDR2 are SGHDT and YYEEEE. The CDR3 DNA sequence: TGTGCCAGCAGCTTGGGGGTCCTCGGGGGCTACACCTTC. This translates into CASSLGVLGGYTF.

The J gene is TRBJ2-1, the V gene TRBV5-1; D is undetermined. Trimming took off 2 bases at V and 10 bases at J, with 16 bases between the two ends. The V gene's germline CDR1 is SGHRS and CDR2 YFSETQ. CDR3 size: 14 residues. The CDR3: CASSFQNPMTEQFF. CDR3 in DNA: TGCGCCAGCAGCTTTCAGAACCCAATGACAGAGCAGTTCTTC.

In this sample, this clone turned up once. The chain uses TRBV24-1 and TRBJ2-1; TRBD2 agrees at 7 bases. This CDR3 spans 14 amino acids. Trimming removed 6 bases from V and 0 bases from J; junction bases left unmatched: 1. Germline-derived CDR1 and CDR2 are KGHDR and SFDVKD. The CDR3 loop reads CATSLAGSYNEQFF. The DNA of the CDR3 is TGTGCCACCAGTTTAGCGGGCTCCTACAATGAGCAGTTCTTC.